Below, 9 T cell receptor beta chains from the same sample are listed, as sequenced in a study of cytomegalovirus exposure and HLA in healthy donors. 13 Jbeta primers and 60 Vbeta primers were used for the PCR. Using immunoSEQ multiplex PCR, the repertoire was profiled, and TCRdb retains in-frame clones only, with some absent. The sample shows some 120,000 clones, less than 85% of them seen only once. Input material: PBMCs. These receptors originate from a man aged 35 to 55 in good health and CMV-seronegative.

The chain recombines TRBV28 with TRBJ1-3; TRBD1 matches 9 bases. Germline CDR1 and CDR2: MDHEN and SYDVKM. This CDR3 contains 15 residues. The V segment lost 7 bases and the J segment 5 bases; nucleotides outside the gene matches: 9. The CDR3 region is CASKDRDRARNTIYF. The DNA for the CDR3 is TGTGCCAGCAAAGACCGGGACAGGGCCAGAAACACCATATATTTT.

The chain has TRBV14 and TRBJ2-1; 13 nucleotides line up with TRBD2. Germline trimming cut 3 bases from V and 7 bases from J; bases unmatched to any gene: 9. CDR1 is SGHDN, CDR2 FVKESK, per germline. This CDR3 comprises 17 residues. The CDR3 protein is CASSQGLAGRPRNEQFF. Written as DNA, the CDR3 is TGTGCCAGCAGCCAGGGACTAGCGGGACGGCCGCGGAATGAGCAGTTCTTC.

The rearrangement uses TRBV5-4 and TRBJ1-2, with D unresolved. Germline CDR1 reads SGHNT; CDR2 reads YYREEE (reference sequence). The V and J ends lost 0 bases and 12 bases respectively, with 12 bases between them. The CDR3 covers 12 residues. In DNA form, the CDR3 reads TGTGCCAGCAGCTTGGGGGCCGGATTCCACACCTTC. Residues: CASSLGAGFHTF.

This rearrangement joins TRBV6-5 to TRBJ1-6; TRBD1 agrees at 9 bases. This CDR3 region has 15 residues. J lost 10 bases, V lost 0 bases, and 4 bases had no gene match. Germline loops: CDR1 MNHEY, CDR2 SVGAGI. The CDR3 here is CASSYSGQGVSPLHF. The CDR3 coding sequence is TGTGCCAGCAGTTACTCGGGACAGGGCGTATCACCCCTCCACTTT.

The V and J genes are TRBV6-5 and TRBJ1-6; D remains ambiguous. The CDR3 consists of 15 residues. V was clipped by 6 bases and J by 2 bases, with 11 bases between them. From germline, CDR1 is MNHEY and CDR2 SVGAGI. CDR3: CASRRGITYNSPLHF. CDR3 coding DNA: TGTGCCAGCAGGCGGGGTATAACCTATAATTCACCCCTCCACTTT.

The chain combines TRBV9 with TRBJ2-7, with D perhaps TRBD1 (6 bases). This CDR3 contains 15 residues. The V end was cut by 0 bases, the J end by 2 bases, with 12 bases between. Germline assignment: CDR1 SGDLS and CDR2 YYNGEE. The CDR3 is CASSVAGTWTYEQYF. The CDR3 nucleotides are TGTGCCAGCAGCGTAGCCGGGACATGGACCTACGAGCAGTACTTC.

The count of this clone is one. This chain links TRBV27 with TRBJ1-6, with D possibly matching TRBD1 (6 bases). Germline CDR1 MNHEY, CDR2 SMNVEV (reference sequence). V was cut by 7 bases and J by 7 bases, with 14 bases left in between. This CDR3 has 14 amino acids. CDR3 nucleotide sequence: TGTGCCAGCACTCCGGGACACCTAAATTCACCCCTCCACTTT. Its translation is CASTPGHLNSPLHF.

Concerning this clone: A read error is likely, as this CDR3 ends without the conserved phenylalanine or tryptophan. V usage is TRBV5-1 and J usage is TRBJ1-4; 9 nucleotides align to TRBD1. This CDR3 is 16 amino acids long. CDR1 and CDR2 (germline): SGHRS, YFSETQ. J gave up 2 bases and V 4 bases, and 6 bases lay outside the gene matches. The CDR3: CASSLGQGRTNEKLFV. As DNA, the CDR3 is TGCGCCAGCAGCCTGGGACAGGGTAGGACTAATGAAAAACTGTTTGTT.

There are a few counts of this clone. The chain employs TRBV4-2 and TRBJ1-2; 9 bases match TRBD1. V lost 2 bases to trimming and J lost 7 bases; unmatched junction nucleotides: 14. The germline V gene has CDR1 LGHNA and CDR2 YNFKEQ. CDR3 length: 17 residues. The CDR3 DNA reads TGTGCCAGCAGCCAAACCCCGGGACAGGGAGCGTCGTTTGGCTACACCTTC. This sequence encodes CASSQTPGQGASFGYTF.